Described below is a single TCR beta chain sequence and its context. Its matching antigen is unknown. This entry belongs to a study of shared clonotypes between healthy human individuals. Study as a whole: Per donor, three plates held CD4 naive cells, three held CD4 memory, two held CD8 naive and one held CD8 memory.

Study observations and caveats: Several donors had 4% to 6.5% of their naive CD4 clonotypes in common. The study sampled only blood, and tissue repertoires likely differ.

Trimming shortened V by 5 bases and J by 2 bases, and 12 bases separated the two germline ends. This CDR3 is built from 15 residues. CDR1 and CDR2 (germline): MRHNA, SNTAGT. Sequencing was performed with immunoSEQ multiplex PCR; in TCRdb, only in-frame clones are kept and a portion is missing. The data contain around 550,000 clones, almost 97% of them singletons. The source material was naive CD4+ T cells sorted from blood. The subset here: CD45RA+ positively selected. This clonotype originated in a woman aged 30 to 39 in good health. The chain carries TRBV6-4 and TRBJ2-2, with TRBD1 as a possible D gene (6 bases). The DNA of the CDR3 is TGTGCCAGCAGTCCTGGGGGCAGTAACACCGGGGAGCTGTTTTTT. This codes for CASSPGGSNTGELFF.